This TCR beta chain was observed in a study of cytomegalovirus exposure and HLA in healthy donors (dated 2017 in TCRdb). Background for the entire study: A later analysis indicated that the roughly 130 validation repertoires were generated on the platform also employed for the 666 repertoires of the first cohort. A separate validation cohort of roughly 120 different subjects was used in addition to the roughly 720-subject first cohort. To predict cytomegalovirus infection status, the study combined high-throughput TCR immunosequencing, statistical association of individual TCRs with disease status, and machine learning. The study aimed to test whether cataloging public T cell receptors could reveal signatures of past pathogen exposure.

Library prep was done by the immunoSEQ multiplex PCR assay. As for the original processing: To diagnose cytomegalovirus status from the catalog of TCR beta chain sequences, a statistical classification framework was built. In its TCRdb copy, this immuneACCESS table keeps in-frame sequences only and misses some clones. Where compared with another copy, unresolved V genes explain less than half of these, and the others have no known cause. Clonal size and the V and J genes are those of that table, whereas D and trimming came from the DNA. The sample table shows about 160,000 clones, and around 85% are seen once. The ten largest clones add up to 5% to 7% of the sample. The CDR3 covers 13 residues, taking in both the cysteine and the phenylalanine. This entry keeps only the CDR3 DNA: 39 bases, framed from base 1. The germline V gene gives CDR1 as LGHNA and CDR2 as YSLEER. The junction carries 8 bases between V and J, which are trimmed by 2 bases and 3 bases respectively.

Donors formed part of the validation cohort, which comprised 120 subjects and was distinct from the first cohort of under 850 subjects. Study-level results and caveats: Cytomegalovirus status was reported to be diagnosed by the classifier with high specificity and sensitivity in both the original and validation cohorts. According to the authors, the approach could potentially be generalized to other disease states and immunological phenotypes. Three of the identified cytomegalovirus-associated TCR beta chains were confirmed in vitro to be specific for cytomegalovirus antigens. Across donors, most TCR sequences were observed very rarely, whereas some public TCRs were present in many individuals. A later analysis had no HLA typing for the validation cohort, so co-occurrence there was scored across all 110 or so repertoires. A total of 150 to 200 TCR beta chains were listed by the study as associated with cytomegalovirus. Of the cluster scores, 90% to 95% were above 0 in a later analysis, which found that TCRs clustered in the first cohort also tended to co-occur in the 120 validation repertoires.

Regarding this clone: The target of this receptor is not known. No base-level quality is on record; no much larger clone is a single base apart.

This receptor was obtained from a woman aged 25 to 39 in good health and CMV-seronegative. Recombination joined TRBV4-3 with TRBJ2-7; the D gene is perhaps TRBD2, from 6 matching bases. The sample consisted of PBMCs. The DNA is as follows: TGCGCCAGCAGCCAATCGGGGGACTACGAGCAGTACTTC. This encodes CASSQSGDYEQYF.